This T cell receptor (beta chain) originates from a study of cytomegalovirus exposure and HLA in healthy donors. On the study more broadly: Earlier work reported approximately 110 million unique TCR beta sequences from approximately 180 million T cells. The study's findings and limits: TRBV6-2, TRBV6-3 and other indistinguishable V segments were excluded. Presence/absence analyses assumed roughly uniform sequencing depth across donors. Several of the most significant clusters appeared linked to common viral pathogens, based on a later analysis.

Primers for the PCR totalled 60 Vbeta and 13 Jbeta. Clones were read by immunoSEQ multiplex PCR, and TCRdb kept only the in-frame ones, dropping some. The table records 130,000 or so clones, less than 90% of them present only once. Germline V gene sequence: CDR1 SGHTA, CDR2 FQGNSA. The length of the CDR3 is 14 residues. V lost 3 bases, J lost 0 bases, and 8 bases lay in between. In this sample, this clone turned up a few times. Its cognate antigen is unknown. The J gene is TRBJ1-2, the V gene TRBV7-2; a possible D gene is TRBD1 (5 bases). The TCR originated in a man aged 35-49 years in good health and CMV-seronegative. Input material: PBMCs. CDR3 in amino acids: CASSLFRANYGYTF. Written as DNA, the CDR3 is TGTGCCAGCAGCTTGTTCAGGGCTAACTATGGCTACACCTTC.